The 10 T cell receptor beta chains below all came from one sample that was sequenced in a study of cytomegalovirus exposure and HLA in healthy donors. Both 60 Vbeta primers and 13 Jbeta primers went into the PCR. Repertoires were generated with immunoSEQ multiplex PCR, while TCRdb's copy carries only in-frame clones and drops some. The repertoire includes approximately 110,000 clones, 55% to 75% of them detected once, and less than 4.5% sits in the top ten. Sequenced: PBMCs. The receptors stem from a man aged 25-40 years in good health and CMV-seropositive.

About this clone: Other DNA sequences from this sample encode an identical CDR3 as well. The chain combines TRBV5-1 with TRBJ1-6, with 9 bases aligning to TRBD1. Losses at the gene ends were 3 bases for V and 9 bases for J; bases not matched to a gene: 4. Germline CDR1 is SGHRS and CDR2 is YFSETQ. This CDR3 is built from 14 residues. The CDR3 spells CASSSGQGGSPLHF. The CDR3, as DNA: TGCGCCAGCAGCTCGGGACAGGGAGGTTCACCCCTCCACTTT.

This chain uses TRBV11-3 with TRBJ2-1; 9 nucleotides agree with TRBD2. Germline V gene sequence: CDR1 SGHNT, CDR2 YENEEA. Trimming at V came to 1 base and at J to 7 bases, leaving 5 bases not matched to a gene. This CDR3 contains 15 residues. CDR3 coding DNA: TGTGCCAGCAGCTTAGGGCGGGGGGGCAGGAATGAGCAGTTCTTC. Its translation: CASSLGRGGRNEQFF.

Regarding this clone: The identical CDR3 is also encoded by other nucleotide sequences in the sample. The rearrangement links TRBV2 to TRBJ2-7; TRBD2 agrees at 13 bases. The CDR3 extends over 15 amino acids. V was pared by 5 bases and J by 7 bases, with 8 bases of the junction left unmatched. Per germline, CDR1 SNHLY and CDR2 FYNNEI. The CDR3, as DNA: TGTGCCAGCAGTCGACTAGCGGGGGGCTCGACGGAGCAGTACTTC. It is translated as CASSRLAGGSTEQYF.

CDR3 nucleotide sequence: TGTGCCAGCAGCTTCGGGTCTCCTGGAGAGCGGCAGTACTTC. It is translated as CASSFGSPGERQYF. The rearrangement uses TRBV7-3 and TRBJ2-7, with no clear D. The V end was cut by 3 bases, the J end by 9 bases, with 18 bases between. Germline-derived CDR1 and CDR2 are SGHTA and FQGTGA. This CDR3 is 14 amino acids long.

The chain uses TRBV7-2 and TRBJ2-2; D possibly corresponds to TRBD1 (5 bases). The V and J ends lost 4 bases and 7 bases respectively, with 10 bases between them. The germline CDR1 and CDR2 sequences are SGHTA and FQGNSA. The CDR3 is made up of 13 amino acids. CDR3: CASSYQGGGELFF. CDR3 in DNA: TGTGCCAGCAGCTACCAGGGCGGCGGGGAGCTGTTTTTT.

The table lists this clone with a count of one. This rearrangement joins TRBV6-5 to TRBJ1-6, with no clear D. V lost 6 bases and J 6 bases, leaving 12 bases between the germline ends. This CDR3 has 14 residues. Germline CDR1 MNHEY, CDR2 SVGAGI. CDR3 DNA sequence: TGTGCCAGCAGCCGCGAGCTATTTAATTCACCCCTCCACTTT. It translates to CASSRELFNSPLHF.

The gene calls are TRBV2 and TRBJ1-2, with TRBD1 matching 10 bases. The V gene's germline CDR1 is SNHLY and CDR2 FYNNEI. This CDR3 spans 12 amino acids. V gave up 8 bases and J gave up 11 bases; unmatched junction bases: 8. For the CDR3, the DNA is TGTGCCAGCGGAGGGACAGGGGCCCGGTACACCTTC. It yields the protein CASGGTGARYTF.

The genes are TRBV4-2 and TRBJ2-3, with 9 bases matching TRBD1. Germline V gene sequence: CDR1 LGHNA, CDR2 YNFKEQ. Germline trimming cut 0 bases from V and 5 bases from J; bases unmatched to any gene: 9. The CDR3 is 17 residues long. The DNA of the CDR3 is TGTGCCAGCAGCCAAGACTGGACAGGGGCCGAGGTAGATACGCAGTATTTT. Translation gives CASSQDWTGAEVDTQYF.

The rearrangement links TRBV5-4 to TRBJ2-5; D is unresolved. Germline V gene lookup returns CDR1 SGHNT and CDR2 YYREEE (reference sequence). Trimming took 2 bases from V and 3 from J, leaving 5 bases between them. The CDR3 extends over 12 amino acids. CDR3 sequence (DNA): TGTGCCAGCAGCTTCCGGGAAGAGACCCAGTACTTC. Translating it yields CASSFREETQYF.

The CDR3 reads CASYGYTEAFF. The DNA for the CDR3 is TGTGCCAGTTACGGGTACACTGAAGCTTTCTTT. The chain recombines TRBV6-5 with TRBJ1-1, with D hard to call. Trimming cost V 9 bases and J 3 bases, with 8 bases left between them. This CDR3 has 11 residues. Germline lookup yields CDR1 MNHEY and CDR2 SVGAGI.